This T cell receptor beta chain appears in the sequencing data of a study of blood T cells in healthy people across ages. Study-wide results and limits: With unsorted PBMCs, a conclusive comparison of naive versus antigen-experienced cells was not possible. There was no known CMV status for donors, so expanded clonotype changes were possibly confounded. Long-lived donors exceeded aged donors in naive CD4+ cells and diversity.

This clonotype appeared once. No antigen is known for it. For the second PCR, which ran for about 6 to 11 cycles, a sample-barcoded 5' primer and a J-beta primer mix were used. TCRdb fed the 5' RACE reads into MiXCR, producing one record per CDR3 protein. Of about 1.4 million distinct CDR3 sequences detected, 55% to 75% appear once; the ten largest clones hold approximately 7%. Germline V CDR1 and CDR2: SQVTM, ANQGSEA. V gave up 0 bases and J gave up 10 bases; unmatched junction bases: 14. The CDR3 runs to 17 residues. The source is a young man in good health. Sample: blood. The rearrangement links TRBV29-1 to TRBJ2-2; 10 bases map to TRBD2. The DNA of the CDR3 is TGCAGCGTTGAAGATAGCGGGGGGACGGCAGTTCGCGAGGAGCTGTTTTTT. The encoded protein is CSVEDSGGTAVREELFF.